This T cell receptor (beta chain) was recovered during a study of shared clonotypes between healthy human individuals. V was shortened by 3 bases and J by 6 bases, with 10 bases between the two germline ends. The CDR3 is 13 residues long. Germline loops: CDR1 MNHEY, CDR2 SMNVEV (reference sequence). TCRdb's copy holds only in-frame clones and misses some; the assay was immunoSEQ multiplex PCR. The sample yields under 650,000 clones, almost 97% seen once. The sequence derives from a woman aged 25 to 39 in good health. The genes are TRBV27 and TRBJ2-3; D possibly matches TRBD1 or TRBD2 (5 bases each). The sequenced sample was naive CD4+ T cells sorted from blood. The sample's subset: CD45RA+ positively selected. This chain's CDR3 is CASSLRGGDTQYF. The CDR3 DNA reads as TGTGCCAGCAGTTTGAGGGGTGGTGATACGCAGTATTTT.